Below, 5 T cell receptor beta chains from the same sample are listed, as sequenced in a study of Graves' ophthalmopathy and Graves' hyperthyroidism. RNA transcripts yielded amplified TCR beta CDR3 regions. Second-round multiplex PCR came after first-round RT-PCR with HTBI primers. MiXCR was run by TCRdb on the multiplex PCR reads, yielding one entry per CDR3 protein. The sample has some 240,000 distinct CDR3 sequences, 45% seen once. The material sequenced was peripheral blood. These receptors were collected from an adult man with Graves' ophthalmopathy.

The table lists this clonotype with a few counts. This CDR3 is CSARDQRGWNQPQHF. For the CDR3, the DNA is TGCAGTGCTAGAGATCAAAGGGGTTGGAATCAGCCCCAGCATTTT. V and J are TRBV20-1 and TRBJ1-5; D is possibly TRBD1 (5 bases). The CDR3 is made up of 15 amino acids. Germline CDR1 and CDR2: DFQATT and SNEGSKA (reference sequence). The V gene lost 0 bases and the J gene lost 4 bases, with 13 bases spanning the gap.

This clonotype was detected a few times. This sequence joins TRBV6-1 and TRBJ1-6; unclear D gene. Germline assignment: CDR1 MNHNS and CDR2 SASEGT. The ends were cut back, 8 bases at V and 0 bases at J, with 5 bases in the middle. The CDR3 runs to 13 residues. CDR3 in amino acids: CASRVSYNSPLHF. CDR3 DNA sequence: TGTGCCAGCCGGGTCTCCTATAATTCACCCCTCCACTTT.

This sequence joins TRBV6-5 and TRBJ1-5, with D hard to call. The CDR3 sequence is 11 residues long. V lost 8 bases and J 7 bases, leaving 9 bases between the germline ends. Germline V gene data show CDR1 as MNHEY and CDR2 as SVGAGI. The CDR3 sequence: CASGPVQPQHF. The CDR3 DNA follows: TGTGCCAGCGGGCCAGTCCAGCCCCAGCATTTT.

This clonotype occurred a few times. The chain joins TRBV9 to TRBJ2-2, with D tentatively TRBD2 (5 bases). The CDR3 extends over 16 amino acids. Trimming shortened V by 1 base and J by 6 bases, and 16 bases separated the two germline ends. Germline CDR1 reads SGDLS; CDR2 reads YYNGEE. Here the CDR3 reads CASSVSQASWAGELFF. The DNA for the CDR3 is TGTGCCAGCAGCGTATCCCAGGCTAGCTGGGCCGGGGAGCTGTTTTTT.

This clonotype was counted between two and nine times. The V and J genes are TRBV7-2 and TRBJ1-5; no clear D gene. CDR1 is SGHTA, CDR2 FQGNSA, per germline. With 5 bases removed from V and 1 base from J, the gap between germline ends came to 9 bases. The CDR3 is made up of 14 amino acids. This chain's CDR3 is CASSTRSSNQPQHF. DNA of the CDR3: TGTGCCAGCAGCACCCGCAGCAGCAATCAGCCCCAGCATTTT.